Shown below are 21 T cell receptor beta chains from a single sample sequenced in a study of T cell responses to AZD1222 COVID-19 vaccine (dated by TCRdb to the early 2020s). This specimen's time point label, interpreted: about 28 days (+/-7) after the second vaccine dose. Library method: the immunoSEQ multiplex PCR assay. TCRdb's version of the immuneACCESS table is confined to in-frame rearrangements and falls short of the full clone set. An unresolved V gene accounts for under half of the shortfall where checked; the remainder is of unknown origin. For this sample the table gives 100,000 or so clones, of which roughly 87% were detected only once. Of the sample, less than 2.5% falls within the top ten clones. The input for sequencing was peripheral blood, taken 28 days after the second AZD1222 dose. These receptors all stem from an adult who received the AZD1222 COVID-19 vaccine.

CDR3: CASSYTASREQYF. The CDR3 DNA is TGTGCCAGCAGTTACACCGCGAGTAGGGAGCAGTACTTC. The rearrangement joins TRBV6-5 to TRBJ2-7, with D hard to call. This CDR3 comprises 13 residues. CDR1 is MNHEY and CDR2 is SVGAGI in the germline V gene. Trimming pared 2 bases from V and 7 bases from J, leaving 12 bases between.

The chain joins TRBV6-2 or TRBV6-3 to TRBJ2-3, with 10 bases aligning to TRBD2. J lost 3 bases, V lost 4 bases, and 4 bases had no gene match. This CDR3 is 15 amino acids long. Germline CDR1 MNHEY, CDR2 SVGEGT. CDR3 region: CASSSRTSGTDTQYF. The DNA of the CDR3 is TGTGCCAGCAGTTCCCGGACTAGCGGTACAGATACGCAGTATTTT.

The CDR3 loop is CASSQVGRGAASYNEQFF. CDR3 sequence (DNA): TGCGCCAGCAGCCAAGTGGGGCGCGGGGCTGCTTCCTACAATGAGCAGTTCTTC. The chain combines TRBV4-1 with TRBJ2-1; maybe TRBD2 (6 bases). V was cut by 1 base and J by 1 base, with 17 bases left in between. Germline V CDR1 and CDR2: MGHRA, YSYEKL. CDR3 length equals 18 residues.

The CDR3 DNA sequence: TGCGCCAGCAGCCCCGCCCGGGACATACCGAACACCGGGGAGCTGTTTTTT. Translating gives CASSPARDIPNTGELFF. The gene calls are TRBV4-3 and TRBJ2-2, with a possible D match to TRBD1 (6 bases). In germline, CDR1 is LGHNA, CDR2 YSLEER. The CDR3 is 17 residues long. The V end lost 4 bases, the J end lost 0 bases, and 15 bases lay between the germline ends.

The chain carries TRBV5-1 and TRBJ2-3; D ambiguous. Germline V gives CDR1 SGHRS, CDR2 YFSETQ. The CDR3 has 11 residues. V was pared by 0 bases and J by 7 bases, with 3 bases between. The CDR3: CASSLEYTQYF. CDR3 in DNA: TGCGCCAGCAGCTTGGAATATACGCAGTATTTT. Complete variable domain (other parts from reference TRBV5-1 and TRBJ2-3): KAGVTQTPRYLIKTRGQQVTLSCSPISGHRSVSWYQQTPGQGLQFLFEYFSETQRNKGNFPGRFSGRQFSNSRSEMNVSTLELGDSALYLCASSLEYTQYFGPGTRLTVL.

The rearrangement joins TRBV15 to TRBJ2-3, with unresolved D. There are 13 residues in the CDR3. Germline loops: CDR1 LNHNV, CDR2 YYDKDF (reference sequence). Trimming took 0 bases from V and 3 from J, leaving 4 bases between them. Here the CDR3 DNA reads TGTGCCACCAGCAGAGACCGAACAGATACGCAGTATTTT. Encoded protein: CATSRDRTDTQYF.

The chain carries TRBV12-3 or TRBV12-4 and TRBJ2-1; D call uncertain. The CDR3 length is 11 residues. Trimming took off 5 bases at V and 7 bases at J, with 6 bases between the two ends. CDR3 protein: CASSNGNEQFF. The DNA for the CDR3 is TGTGCCAGCAGTAACGGGAATGAGCAGTTCTTC.

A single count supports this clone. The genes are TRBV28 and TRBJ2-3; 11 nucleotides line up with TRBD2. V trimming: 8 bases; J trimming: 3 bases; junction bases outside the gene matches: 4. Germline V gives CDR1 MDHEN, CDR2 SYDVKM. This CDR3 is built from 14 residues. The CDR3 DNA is TGTGCCAGCTTAGCGGGAGGGGGGACAGATACGCAGTATTTT. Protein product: CASLAGGGTDTQYF.

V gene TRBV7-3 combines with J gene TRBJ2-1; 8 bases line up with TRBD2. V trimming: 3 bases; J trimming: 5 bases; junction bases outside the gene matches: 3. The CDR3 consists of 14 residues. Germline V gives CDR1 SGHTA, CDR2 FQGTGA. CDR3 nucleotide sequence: TGTGCCAGCAGCTTCCTCGGGAGGGACAATGAGCAGTTCTTC. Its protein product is CASSFLGRDNEQFF.

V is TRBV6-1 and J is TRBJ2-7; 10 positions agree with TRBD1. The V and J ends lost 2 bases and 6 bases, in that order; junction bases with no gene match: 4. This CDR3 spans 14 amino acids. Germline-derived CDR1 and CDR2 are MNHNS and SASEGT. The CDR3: CASSELGQGIEQYF. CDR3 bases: TGTGCCAGCAGTGAATTGGGACAGGGGATCGAGCAGTACTTC.

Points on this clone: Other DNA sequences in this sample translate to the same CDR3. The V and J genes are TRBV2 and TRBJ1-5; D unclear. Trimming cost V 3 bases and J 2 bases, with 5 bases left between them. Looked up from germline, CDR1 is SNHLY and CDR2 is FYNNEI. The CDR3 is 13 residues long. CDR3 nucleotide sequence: TGTGCCAGCAGTGACATGGGCAATCAGCCCCAGCATTTT. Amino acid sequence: CASSDMGNQPQHF.

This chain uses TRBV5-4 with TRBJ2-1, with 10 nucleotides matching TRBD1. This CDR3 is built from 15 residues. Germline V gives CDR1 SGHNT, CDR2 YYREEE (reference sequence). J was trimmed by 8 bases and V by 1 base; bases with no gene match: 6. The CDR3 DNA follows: TGTGCCAGCAGCTTGTGGGACAGGGGTTCAGATGAGCAGTTCTTC. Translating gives CASSLWDRGSDEQFF.

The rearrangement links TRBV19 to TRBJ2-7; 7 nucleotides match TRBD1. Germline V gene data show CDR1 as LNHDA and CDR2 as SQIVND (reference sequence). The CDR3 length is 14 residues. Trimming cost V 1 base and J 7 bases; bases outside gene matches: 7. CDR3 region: CASSIVKGAGEQYF. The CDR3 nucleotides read TGTGCCAGTAGTATAGTAAAGGGGGCCGGTGAGCAGTACTTC.

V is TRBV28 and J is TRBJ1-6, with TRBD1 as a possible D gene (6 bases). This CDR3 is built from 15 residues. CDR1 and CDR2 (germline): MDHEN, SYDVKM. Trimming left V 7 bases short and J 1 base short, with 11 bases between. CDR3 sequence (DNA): TGTGCCAGCAAATTACAGGGATCCTATAATTCACCCCTCCACTTT. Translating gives CASKLQGSYNSPLHF.

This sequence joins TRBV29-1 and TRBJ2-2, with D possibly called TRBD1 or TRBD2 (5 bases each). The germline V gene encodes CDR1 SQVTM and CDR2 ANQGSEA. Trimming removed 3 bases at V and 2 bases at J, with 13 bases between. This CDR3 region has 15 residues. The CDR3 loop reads CSVDFPGDNTGELFF. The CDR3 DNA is TGCAGCGTTGATTTCCCCGGGGACAACACCGGGGAGCTGTTTTTT.

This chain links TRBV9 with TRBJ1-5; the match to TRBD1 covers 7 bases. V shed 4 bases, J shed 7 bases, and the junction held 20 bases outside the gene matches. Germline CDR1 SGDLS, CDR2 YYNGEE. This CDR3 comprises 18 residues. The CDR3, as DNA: TGTGCCAGCAGCCCCAGTCCCGGGACAGTTGCCGGCGACCAGCCCCAGCATTTT. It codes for CASSPSPGTVAGDQPQHF.

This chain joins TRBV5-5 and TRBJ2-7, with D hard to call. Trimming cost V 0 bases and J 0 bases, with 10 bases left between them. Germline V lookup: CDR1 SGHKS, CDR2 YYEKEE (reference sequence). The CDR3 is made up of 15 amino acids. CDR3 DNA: TGTGCCAGCAGCTTGGTACCGCACGGCTCCTACGAGCAGTACTTC. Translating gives CASSLVPHGSYEQYF.

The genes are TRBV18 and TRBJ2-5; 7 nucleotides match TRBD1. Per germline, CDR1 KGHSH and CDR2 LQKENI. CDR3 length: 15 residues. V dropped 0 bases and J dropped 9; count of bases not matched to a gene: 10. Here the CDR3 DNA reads TGTGCCAGCTCACCACCTATAGGGGGCCCGCTGGCCCAGTACTTC. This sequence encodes CASSPPIGGPLAQYF. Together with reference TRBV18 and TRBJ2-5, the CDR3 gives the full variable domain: NAGVMQNPRHLVRRRGQEARLRCSPMKGHSHVYWYRQLPEEGLKFMVYLQKENIIDESGMPKERFSAEFPKEGPSILRIQQVVRGDSAAYFCASSPPIGGPLAQYFGPGTRLLVL.

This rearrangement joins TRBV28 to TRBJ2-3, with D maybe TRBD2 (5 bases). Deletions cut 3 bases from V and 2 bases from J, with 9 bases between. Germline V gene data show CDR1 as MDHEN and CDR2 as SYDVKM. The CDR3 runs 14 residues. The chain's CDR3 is CASSFQRTTDTQYF. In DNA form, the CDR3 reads TGTGCCAGCAGTTTTCAGCGGACCACAGATACGCAGTATTTT.

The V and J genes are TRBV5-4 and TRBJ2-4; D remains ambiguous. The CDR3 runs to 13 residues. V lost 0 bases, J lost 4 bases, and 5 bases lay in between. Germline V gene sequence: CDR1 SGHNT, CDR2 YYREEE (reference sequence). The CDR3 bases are TGTGCCAGCAGCTTGGACAGTAAAAACATTCAGTACTTC. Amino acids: CASSLDSKNIQYF.

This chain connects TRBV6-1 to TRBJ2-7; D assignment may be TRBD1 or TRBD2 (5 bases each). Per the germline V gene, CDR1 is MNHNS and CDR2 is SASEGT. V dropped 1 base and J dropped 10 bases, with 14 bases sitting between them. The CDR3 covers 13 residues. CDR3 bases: TGTGCCAGCAGTGAAGTGCTAGCAGGGAATCAGTACTTC. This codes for CASSEVLAGNQYF.